These 13 T cell receptor beta chains were all obtained from the same sample, sequenced in a study of blood T cells in healthy people across ages. Through a sample-barcoded 5' primer and a J-beta primer mix, a second PCR was run for roughly 7 to 12 cycles. A single record per CDR3 protein comes from TCRdb applying MiXCR to the 5' RACE reads. Among under 800,000 distinct CDR3 sequences listed, more than 40% were seen once. Sequences were obtained from blood. These TCRs come from a woman aged 60 to 75 in good health.

The V and J genes are TRBV7-9 and TRBJ2-1, with 8 bases matching TRBD2. In germline, CDR1 is SEHNR, CDR2 FQNEAQ (reference sequence). The CDR3 is 12 amino acids. The ends lost 4 bases at V and 15 bases at J; junction bases unmatched: 8. This CDR3 is CASSSSSGGRFF. The CDR3 bases are TGTGCCAGCAGCTCGAGCTCGGGAGGGCGGTTCTTC.

This chain links TRBV4-3 with TRBJ2-4, with 8 bases aligning to TRBD2. V gave up 2 bases and J gave up 0 bases; unmatched junction bases: 9. CDR1 and CDR2 from the germline V gene are LGHNA and YSLEER. The CDR3 has 18 amino acids. The CDR3 protein is CASSQNHAGGLAKNIQYF. The CDR3 nucleotides are TGCGCCAGCAGCCAAAATCACGCGGGGGGCCTAGCCAAAAACATTCAGTACTTC.

This clonotype was counted a single time. The chain is built from TRBV18 and TRBJ2-2; D is undetermined. Trimming stripped 3 bases from V and 4 bases from J, with 12 bases between. The CDR3 is 15 amino acids. Germline V lookup: CDR1 KGHSH, CDR2 LQKENI. CDR3 region: CASSPADSITGELFF. CDR3 nucleotides: TGTGCCAGCTCACCGGCAGACTCGATCACCGGGGAGCTGTTTTTT. Combining the CDR3 with reference TRBV18 and TRBJ2-2 gives the whole variable domain NAGVMQNPRHLVRRRGQEARLRCSPMKGHSHVYWYRQLPEEGLKFMVYLQKENIIDESGMPKERFSAEFPKEGPSILRIQQVVRGDSAAYFCASSPADSITGELFFGEGSRLTVL.

This chain uses TRBV27 with TRBJ2-7, with 7 positions matching TRBD1. This CDR3 spans 13 amino acids. V lost 11 bases and J lost 3; bases outside the gene matches: 10. Per germline, CDR1 MNHEY and CDR2 SMNVEV (reference sequence). The CDR3 DNA follows: TGTGCCGGCACCTCCAGGGGGAACTACGAGCAGTACTTC. The encoded protein is CAGTSRGNYEQYF.

Details on this clonotype: A clone one base away is much larger, so this may be a read error. V gene TRBV6-5 combines with J gene TRBJ2-7; D possibly corresponds to TRBD2 (5 bases). Looked up from germline, CDR1 is MNHEY and CDR2 is SVGAGI. V gave up 11 bases and J gave up 0 bases, with 20 bases separating them. The CDR3 extends over 15 amino acids. The CDR3 bases are TGTGCCGGCAAACGGGGAGCTGGATCCTCCTACGAGCAGTACTTC. Encoded protein: CAGKRGAGSSYEQYF.

This clonotype was detected a few times. The V call is TRBV4-2, the J call TRBJ1-2, with D possibly being TRBD1 (5 bases). Trimming took off 0 bases at V and 4 bases at J, with 9 bases between the two ends. The CDR3 consists of 14 residues. The germline V gene has CDR1 LGHNA and CDR2 YNFKEQ. CDR3 in DNA: TGTGCCAGCAGCCAAGAAAGGGGTTCCTATGGCTACACCTTC. Translation gives CASSQERGSYGYTF.

V is TRBV6-2 or TRBV6-3 and J is TRBJ2-7, with 7 bases fitting TRBD2. V trimming: 4 bases; J trimming: 2 bases; junction bases outside the gene matches: 8. Germline lookup yields CDR1 MNHEY and CDR2 SVGEGT. This CDR3 has 15 amino acids. The CDR3 sequence is CASSLSAGVPYEQYF. CDR3 bases: TGTGCCAGCAGTTTGTCGGCGGGAGTCCCCTACGAGCAGTACTTC.

The chain has TRBV3-1 and TRBJ1-1, with D hard to call. Trimming pared 1 base from V and 3 bases from J, leaving 9 bases between. Germline CDR1 reads LGHDT; CDR2 reads YNNKEL (reference sequence). This CDR3 comprises 14 residues. The CDR3 nucleotides read TGTGCCAGCAGCCAAGCTTCCGGGGACACTGAAGCTTTCTTT. Translated: CASSQASGDTEAFF.

There are a few counts of this clonotype. V gene TRBV10-3 combines with J gene TRBJ2-7; possibly TRBD1 or TRBD2 for D (5 bases each). CDR3 length: 13 amino acids. V was clipped by 9 bases and J by 5 bases, with 17 bases between them. In germline, CDR1 is ENHRY, CDR2 SYGVKD. The CDR3 DNA is TGTGCCATAATGAGGGGTGGCTTGGACGAGCAGTACTTC. Translated: CAIMRGGLDEQYF.

The chain uses TRBV3-1 and TRBJ1-3; TRBD1 agrees at 8 bases. With V trimmed by 4 bases and J by 3 bases, 5 bases remained unmatched. The length of the CDR3 is 15 residues. Per the germline V gene, CDR1 is LGHDT and CDR2 is YNNKEL (reference sequence). The CDR3 sequence: CASSLGQGGGNTIYF. The CDR3 DNA is TGTGCCAGCAGCCTTGGACAGGGAGGTGGAAACACCATATATTTT.

This chain links TRBV20-1 with TRBJ2-3; 10 bases agree with TRBD2. Germline CDR1 DFQATT, CDR2 SNEGSKA (reference sequence). The CDR3 extends over 14 amino acids. V lost 7 bases and J lost 5; bases outside the gene matches: 9. The CDR3 region has the DNA TGCAGTGTCACCGGGACTAGCGTGGGAGATACGCAGTATTTT. The encoded protein is CSVTGTSVGDTQYF.

This clonotype was seen more than once but under ten times. V gene TRBV4-2 combines with J gene TRBJ2-3; the D gene is possibly TRBD2 (7 bases). The V end lost 0 bases, the J end lost 4 bases, and 17 bases lay between the germline ends. CDR3 size: 17 residues. Germline CDR1 LGHNA, CDR2 YNFKEQ. The CDR3 loop is CASSQEGGGGAADTQYF. CDR3 nucleotide sequence: TGTGCCAGCAGCCAAGAGGGAGGAGGGGGGGCCGCAGATACGCAGTATTTT.

This chain links TRBV29-1 with TRBJ1-1; D is ambiguous. V dropped 3 bases and J dropped 1 base, with 6 bases sitting between them. CDR3 length: 12 amino acids. Per the germline V gene, CDR1 is SQVTM and CDR2 is ANQGSEA. The CDR3 reads CSVDHQNTEAFF. The CDR3 DNA follows: TGCAGCGTTGACCATCAGAACACTGAAGCTTTCTTT.